This note documents a single T cell receptor (beta chain) sequence. Its specificity is not known. Some clones are missing from TCRdb's copy, which holds only in-frame ones; the method was immunoSEQ multiplex PCR. The sample records more than 1.2 million clones, approximately 98.5% being singletons. CDR1 and CDR2 from the germline V gene are MDHEN and SYDVKM. V trimming: 4 bases; J trimming: 12 bases; junction bases outside the gene matches: 19. This CDR3 has 18 amino acids. The entry originates in a study of shared clonotypes between healthy human individuals. Study-wide results and limits: Shared across a handful of donors were roughly 4.8% of the naive CD4 clonotypes. In contrast to clonotypes shared by all four donors, non-shared clonotypes had lower generation probabilities.

All participating donors were Caucasian adults from Nashville, Tennessee. This receptor was identified in a young man in good health. The material sequenced was naive CD4+ T cells sorted from blood. This sample's subset: CD45RA+ positively selected. The chain joins TRBV28 to TRBJ2-1; 12 nucleotides agree with TRBD2. The CDR3: CASSSLEGRLAGGLGQFF. CDR3 nucleotide sequence: TGTGCCAGCAGTTCCCTCGAAGGTCGCCTAGCGGGAGGGCTTGGGCAGTTCTTC.